The source of this TCR beta chain is a study of blood T cell repertoires in COVID-19 (dated by TCRdb to the early 2020s). About the investigation overall: Samples covering the acute and convalescent phases of COVID-19 were provided by collaborators in the United States, Italy and Spain. Where available, HLA class I and class II types were obtained from metadata supplied by the sample provider rather than from assay-based typing. Subjects who had been exposed to COVID-19, were actively infected with it, or had recovered from it provided the deeply sampled blood TCRbeta repertoires that made up the dataset. Samples were obtained from the ongoing ImmuneRACE study (first 160 participants) and from about 1,300 subjects provided by 6 global collaborators. The prospective study material was composed of cDNA or gDNA derived from T cells, B-cell-depleted T cells, or PBMCs. The repertoires were released in a freely available public database intended as a resource for research on the immune response to SARS-CoV-2. Sample metadata almost always included a de-identified subject ID, COVID-19 status, age in years and sex. What the authors observed across the whole study: How much clinical and demographic metadata was included differed by source and by participant, and the metadata was provided uncurated.

TCRbeta CDR3 regions were amplified from genomic DNA using the immunoSEQ Assay, a bias-controlled multiplex PCR. The study's own analysis went as follows. Within the assay, amplification of reference gene primers was used to estimate how many nucleated cells each sample contained. Sequence reads were collapsed and filtered to measure the absolute abundance of every unique TCRbeta CDR3 rearrangement. For each sample, productive Simpson clonality was calculated as the square root of Simpson's diversity index over productive rearrangements. Imported from immuneACCESS, the table was reduced by TCRdb to in-frame sequences with V and J called. These copies leave out some clones; in studies compared against another copy, an unresolved V gene accounts for under half, and the cause of the remainder is not known. V, J and clone size were drawn from that table, and D and trimming were deduced from the DNA. This sample lists about 220,000 clones; 83% were detected once. The top ten constitute 8.2% of the sample.

V is cut by 5 bases and J by 1 base, and the space between the germline ends is 14 bases. As encoded in the germline V gene (reference sequence), CDR1 is SEHNR while CDR2 is FQNEAQ. The CDR3 sequence holds 15 residues, the cysteine and phenylalanine included. Of all the DNA, just the CDR3 is kept, 45 bases in frame from base 1. This clone was found once. There is no known antigen for this receptor. Base-call qualities are not available, and no considerably larger clone is one nucleotide away. Whole blood was collected in K2EDTA tubes by collaborating institutions according to the institutions' own protocols. Collaborator samples were shipped for TCRbeta analysis as frozen whole blood, isolated PBMCs, or DNA extracted from either sample type.

The sequenced sample was peripheral blood. This sequence uses TRBV7-9 and TRBJ1-1; TRBD1 might be the D gene, on 6 matching bases. This clonotype was obtained from a woman between 45 and 65 years old with acute or convalescent COVID-19. The nucleotides are TGTGCCAGCAGCCTACGACAGGCCCCGAACACTGAAGCTTTCTTT. The resulting protein is CASSLRQAPNTEAFF.